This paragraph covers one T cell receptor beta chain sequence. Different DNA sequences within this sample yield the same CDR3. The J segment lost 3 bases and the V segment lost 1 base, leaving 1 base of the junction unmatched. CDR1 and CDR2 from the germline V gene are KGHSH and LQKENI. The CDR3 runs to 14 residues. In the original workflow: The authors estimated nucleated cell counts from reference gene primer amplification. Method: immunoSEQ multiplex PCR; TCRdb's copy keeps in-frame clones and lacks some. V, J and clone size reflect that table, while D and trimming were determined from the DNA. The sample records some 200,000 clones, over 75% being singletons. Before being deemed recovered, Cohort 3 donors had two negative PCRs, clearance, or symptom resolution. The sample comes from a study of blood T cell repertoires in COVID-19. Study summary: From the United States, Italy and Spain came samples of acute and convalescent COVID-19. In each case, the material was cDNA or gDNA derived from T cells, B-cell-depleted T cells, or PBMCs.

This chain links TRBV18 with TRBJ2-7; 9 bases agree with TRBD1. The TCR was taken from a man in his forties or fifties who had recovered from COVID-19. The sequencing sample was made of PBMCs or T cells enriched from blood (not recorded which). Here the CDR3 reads CASSPRTGDYEQYF. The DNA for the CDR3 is TGTGCCAGCTCACCACGGACAGGGGACTACGAGCAGTACTTC.